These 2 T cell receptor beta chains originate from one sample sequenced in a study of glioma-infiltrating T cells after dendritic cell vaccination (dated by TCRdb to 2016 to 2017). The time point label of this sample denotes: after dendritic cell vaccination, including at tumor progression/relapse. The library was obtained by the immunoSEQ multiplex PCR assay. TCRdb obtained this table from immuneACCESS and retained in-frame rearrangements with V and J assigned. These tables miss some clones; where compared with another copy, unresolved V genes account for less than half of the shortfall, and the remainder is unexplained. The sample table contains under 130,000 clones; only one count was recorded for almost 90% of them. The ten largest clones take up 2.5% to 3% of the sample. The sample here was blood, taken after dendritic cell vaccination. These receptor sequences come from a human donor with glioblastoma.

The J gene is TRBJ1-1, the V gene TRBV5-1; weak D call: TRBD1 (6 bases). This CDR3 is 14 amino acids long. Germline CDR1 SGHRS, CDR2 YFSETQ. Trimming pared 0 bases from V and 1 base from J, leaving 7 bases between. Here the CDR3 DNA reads TGCGCCAGCAGCTTGGTGGGGGCGAACACTGAAGCTTTCTTT. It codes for CASSLVGANTEAFF.

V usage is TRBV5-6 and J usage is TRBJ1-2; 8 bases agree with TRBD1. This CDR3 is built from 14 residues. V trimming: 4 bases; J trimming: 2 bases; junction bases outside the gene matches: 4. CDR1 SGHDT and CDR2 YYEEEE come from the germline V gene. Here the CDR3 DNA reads TGTGCCAGCAGCGTCCGGGACAGGAACTATGGCTACACCTTC. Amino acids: CASSVRDRNYGYTF.